This record covers a single T cell receptor (beta chain). The antigen is not known. From the reads, TCRdb called clonotypes with MiXCR, one entry per CDR3 protein. The sample records roughly 300,000 distinct CDR3 sequences, over 20% being singletons. This CDR3 has 16 residues. J was trimmed by 1 base and V by 7 bases; bases with no gene match: 12. Germline values: CDR1 SEHNR, CDR2 FQNEAQ (reference sequence). The data are from a study of T cell repertoires in cytomegalovirus infection. On the study more broadly: A matching HLA type, together with CMV infection, was signaled by public TCR beta signatures.

Points from the study as a whole: Cumulative public TCR beta family frequency identified CMV carriers with the relevant HLA. HLA-C-restricted TCR beta clonotypes specific for CMV led the ex vivo response.

The rearrangement links TRBV7-9 to TRBJ1-2; 7 positions match TRBD1. The specimen was PBMCs. The sequence was obtained from a human donor in good health (CMV status not recorded). Some clones in this sample may be carry-over from other donors' samples. CDR3 protein: CASTSPPGQNNYGYTF. The CDR3, as DNA: TGTGCCAGCACCTCACCCCCGGGACAGAATAACTATGGCTACACCTTC.